This T cell receptor beta chain emerged from a study of patients and donors after allogeneic stem cell transplantation. Germline loops: CDR1 MNHEY, CDR2 SMNVEV (reference sequence). The CDR3 loop spans 17 amino acids. V dropped 8 bases and J dropped 0; count of bases not matched to a gene: 10. TCRdb reprocessed the RT-PCR reads via MiXCR and lists one record per CDR3 protein. Here the sample spans hundreds of thousands of distinct CDR3 sequences, under 20% being singletons. The table lists this clonotype with a few counts. This receptor was identified in a human donor who was either an allogeneic HSCT recipient or a stem cell or donor lymphocyte infusion donor (not recorded which). It is not recorded whose cells these are; they may come from a transplant donor. The chain links TRBV27 to TRBJ1-5; 10 positions match TRBD1. Sequenced: blood, either unsorted or a sorted T cell fraction (not recorded which). The CDR3: CASASRDRGHSNQPQHF. The CDR3 region has the DNA TGTGCCAGCGCCAGCCGGGACAGGGGACATAGCAATCAGCCCCAGCATTTT.